This passage covers 30 T cell receptor beta chains from one sample sequenced in a study of T cell repertoires in cytomegalovirus infection. One entry per CDR3 protein, called by TCRdb with MiXCR from the reads. Here the sample spans about 360,000 distinct CDR3 sequences, 15% to 20% being singletons. The sample comprised PBMCs. These receptors were collected from a human donor in good health (CMV status not recorded). Some clones in this sample may be carry-over from other donors' samples.

This clonotype came up many times. The genes are TRBV6-6 and TRBJ2-3; D remains ambiguous. In germline, CDR1 is MNHNY, CDR2 SVGAGI (reference sequence). Trimming left V 0 bases short and J 3 bases short, with 4 bases between. This CDR3 has 13 amino acids. The CDR3 DNA follows: TGTGCCAGCAGTTACTCGAAAACAGATACGCAGTATTTT. Translating it yields CASSYSKTDTQYF.

This clonotype was seen only a few times. The genes are TRBV15 and TRBJ2-5, with unresolved D. V gave up 1 base and J gave up 3 bases, with 6 bases separating them. The CDR3 totals 13 residues. Per the germline V gene, CDR1 is LNHNV and CDR2 is YYDKDF (reference sequence). The CDR3 DNA reads as TGTGCCACCAGCAGAGGTACCGAAGAGACCCAGTACTTC. Translation gives CATSRGTEETQYF. Complete variable domain (other parts from reference TRBV15 and TRBJ2-5): DAMVIQNPRYQVTQFGKPVTLSCSQTLNHNVMYWYQQKSSQAPKLLFHYYDKDFNNEADTPDNFQSRRPNTSFCFLDIRSPGLGDTAMYLCATSRGTEETQYFGPGTRLLVL.

This clonotype was seen at least ten times. The chain recombines TRBV7-6 with TRBJ2-1; 11 nucleotides agree with TRBD2. CDR1 SGHVS and CDR2 FNYEAQ come from the germline V gene. Losses at the gene ends were 5 bases for V and 2 bases for J; bases not matched to a gene: 5. The CDR3 has 16 amino acids. The CDR3 is CASSLLAGVTYNEQFF. The CDR3 DNA follows: TGTGCCAGCAGCCTACTAGCGGGAGTGACCTACAATGAGCAGTTCTTC.

This clonotype was picked up many times. V and J are TRBV7-2 and TRBJ1-4; TRBD1 aligns across 8 bases. V was clipped by 5 bases and J by 6 bases; unmatched bases: 5. There are 14 residues in the CDR3. The germline V gene has CDR1 SGHTA and CDR2 FQGNSA. The CDR3 protein is CASSTQGGYEKLFF. CDR3 nucleotides: TGTGCCAGCAGCACACAGGGGGGCTATGAAAAACTGTTTTTT.

This clonotype was counted at least ten times. This chain uses TRBV7-2 with TRBJ1-2, with D hard to call. V was shortened by 1 base and J by 8 bases, with 11 bases between the two germline ends. Germline CDR1 and CDR2: SGHTA and FQGNSA. The CDR3 sequence is 13 residues long. The DNA for the CDR3 is TGTGCCAGCAGCTTAGTGAGGCAAGGCGGCTACACCTTC. Translated: CASSLVRQGGYTF.

The rearrangement uses TRBV28 and TRBJ2-7; TRBD2 might be the D (6 bases). The CDR3 sequence is 11 residues long. V was cut by 8 bases and J by 1 base, with 6 bases left in between. Germline assignment: CDR1 MDHEN and CDR2 SYDVKM. DNA of the CDR3: TGTGCCAGCGGGAGGTCCTACGAGCAGTACTTC. Encoded protein: CASGRSYEQYF.

This clonotype has ten or more counts. This sequence joins TRBV12-3 or TRBV12-4 and TRBJ2-1, with TRBD1 matching over 8 bases. The CDR3 is 13 amino acids. V was pared by 6 bases and J by 9 bases, with 7 bases of the junction left unmatched. CDR3 bases: TGTGCCAGCAGCCGGACAGGGAGGCGTGAGCAGTTCTTC. Amino acids: CASSRTGRREQFF.

This clonotype was seen a few times. V is TRBV20-1 and J is TRBJ2-7; TRBD2 agrees at 8 bases. The CDR3 is 13 residues long. After removal of 6 bases from V and 4 bases from J, the junction contained 8 bases not matched to a gene. The germline gives CDR1 DFQATT, CDR2 SNEGSKA (reference sequence). DNA of the CDR3: TGCAGTGCGGAAAGAAGCGGGGGTTACGAGCAGTACTTC. This translates into CSAERSGGYEQYF.

This chain uses TRBV12-3 or TRBV12-4 with TRBJ2-3; 12 bases are shared with TRBD2. There are 17 residues in the CDR3. With 2 bases clipped from V and 6 bases from J, the junction kept 9 bases outside the gene matches. CDR3 nucleotide sequence: TGTGCCAGCAGTTTAAGGACGACTAGCGGGAGTTTGGATACGCAGTATTTT. This gives the protein CASSLRTTSGSLDTQYF.

This rearrangement joins TRBV4-1 to TRBJ2-3; TRBD2 aligns across 9 bases. V lost 4 bases to trimming and J lost 9 bases; unmatched junction nucleotides: 11. The CDR3 has 15 residues. Germline V gene data show CDR1 as MGHRA and CDR2 as YSYEKL. DNA for the CDR3: TGCGCCAGCAGCCCCGGGACTAGCTTAACAGCAACGCAGTATTTT. This encodes CASSPGTSLTATQYF.

J is TRBJ1-4 and V is TRBV2, with a tentative D call TRBD1 (5 bases). Trimming cost V 8 bases and J 0 bases, with 22 bases left between them. Germline V lookup: CDR1 SNHLY, CDR2 FYNNEI. The CDR3 length is 18 residues. In DNA, the CDR3 is TGTGCCAGCGCCGAGCCCCTGGGGGTTTTGGCAACTAATGAAAAACTGTTTTTT. This translates into CASAEPLGVLATNEKLFF.

J is TRBJ2-5 and V is TRBV5-1, with D possibly matching TRBD2 (6 bases). V shed 2 bases and J shed 9 bases, with 11 bases lying between them. There are 12 residues in the CDR3. Germline CDR1 reads SGHRS; CDR2 reads YFSETQ. The CDR3, as DNA: TGCGCCAGCAGCTTAGGAGGGGTGGCCCAGTACTTC. Translated: CASSLGGVAQYF. The whole variable domain, filled in from reference TRBV5-1 and TRBJ2-5, reads KAGVTQTPRYLIKTRGQQVTLSCSPISGHRSVSWYQQTPGQGLQFLFEYFSETQRNKGNFPGRFSGRQFSNSRSEMNVSTLELGDSALYLCASSLGGVAQYFGPGTRLLVL.

This clonotype occurred a few times. The V call is TRBV2, the J call TRBJ1-2, with no clear D. V was cut by 2 bases and J by 1 base, with 8 bases left in between. This CDR3 contains 14 residues. Germline assignment: CDR1 SNHLY and CDR2 FYNNEI. CDR3 amino acids: CASSEIPINYGYTF. In nucleotides, the CDR3 is TGTGCCAGCAGTGAAATCCCTATTAACTATGGCTACACCTTC.

The chain has TRBV28 and TRBJ2-6; no firm D call. The V end lost 6 bases, the J end lost 1 base, and 19 bases lay between the germline ends. The germline gives CDR1 MDHEN, CDR2 SYDVKM. CDR3 size: 18 residues. CDR3 sequence: CASSSTVGRWSGANVLTF. CDR3 DNA: TGTGCCAGCAGCTCAACGGTGGGCCGGTGGTCTGGGGCCAACGTCCTGACTTTC.

This clonotype occurred a few times. The chain uses TRBV7-9 and TRBJ2-7, with TRBD1 as a possible D gene (5 bases). The V and J ends lost 4 bases and 3 bases respectively, with 16 bases between them. Germline V gene data show CDR1 as SEHNR and CDR2 as FQNEAQ (reference sequence). The CDR3 runs 15 residues. The CDR3 nucleotides read TGTGCCAGCAGCTCCGGCAGGGTTCTCGGCTACGAGCAGTACTTC. As protein: CASSSGRVLGYEQYF.

In this sample, this clonotype turned up a few times. The chain links TRBV10-3 to TRBJ2-3; tentatively, D is TRBD2 (7 bases). Between the trimmed V and J ends, which lost 6 bases and 4 bases, there was a span of 17 bases. Germline CDR1 reads ENHRY; CDR2 reads SYGVKD. This CDR3 region has 15 residues. CDR3 region: CAIRGGPRAADTQYF. The CDR3 DNA sequence: TGTGCCATCAGGGGGGGGCCCAGAGCGGCAGATACGCAGTATTTT.

The J gene is TRBJ2-1, the V gene TRBV2; no clear D gene. This CDR3 spans 14 amino acids. CDR1 and CDR2 from the germline V gene are SNHLY and FYNNEI. The V gene lost 1 base and the J gene lost 0 bases, with 4 bases spanning the gap. The CDR3 loop is CASSEGTSYNEQFF. The DNA of the CDR3 is TGTGCCAGCAGTGAAGGTACCTCCTACAATGAGCAGTTCTTC.

This clonotype has a handful of counts. The CDR3 DNA is TGTGCCATCAGGGATGACAGGGGTGGAGAGACCCAGTACTTC. It translates to CAIRDDRGGETQYF. The chain links TRBV10-3 to TRBJ2-5; 8 bases match TRBD1. J was trimmed by 4 bases and V by 6 bases; bases with no gene match: 7. The CDR3 has 14 amino acids. Germline V gene data show CDR1 as ENHRY and CDR2 as SYGVKD.

This clonotype was seen a few times. The chain links TRBV20-1 to TRBJ1-2; 9 bases map to TRBD1. This CDR3 contains 12 residues. V was pared by 6 bases and J by 6 bases, with 5 bases of the junction left unmatched. Germline CDR1 DFQATT, CDR2 SNEGSKA (reference sequence). The CDR3 region has the DNA TGCAGTGCAAGTGACAGGGGGGATGGCTACACCTTC. This encodes CSASDRGDGYTF.

This clonotype was observed many times. V is TRBV7-2 and J is TRBJ1-2; D unresolved. Trimming cost V 4 bases and J 2 bases, with 14 bases left between them. The CDR3 extends over 15 amino acids. CDR1 SGHTA and CDR2 FQGNSA come from the germline V gene. The CDR3 reads CASSSYPVTNYGYTF. CDR3 coding DNA: TGTGCCAGCAGCTCATACCCCGTGACAAACTATGGCTACACCTTC.

This clonotype was detected a few times. The chain uses TRBV7-6 and TRBJ2-3; tentatively, D is TRBD1 or TRBD2 (5 bases each). V was shortened by 2 bases and J by 2 bases, with 8 bases between the two germline ends. This CDR3 is built from 14 residues. CDR1 and CDR2 from the germline V gene are SGHVS and FNYEAQ. For the CDR3, the DNA is TGTGCCAGCAGCTTACGGGACCACACAGATACGCAGTATTTT. It translates to CASSLRDHTDTQYF.

A few counts support this clonotype. The chain employs TRBV20-1 and TRBJ2-3; a weak D match, TRBD2 (6 bases). Germline lookup yields CDR1 DFQATT and CDR2 SNEGSKA (reference sequence). The CDR3 is 11 residues long. With 6 bases removed from V and 6 bases from J, the gap between germline ends came to 10 bases. The CDR3 bases are TGCAGTGCCATTGCGGGGGATACGCAGTATTTT. Protein sequence: CSAIAGDTQYF.

The chain uses TRBV7-9 and TRBJ2-5; 7 positions match TRBD1. V shed 5 bases and J 0 bases; nucleotides not matched to a gene: 3. CDR1 SEHNR and CDR2 FQNEAQ come from the germline V gene (reference sequence). This CDR3 region has 14 residues. CDR3 nucleotide sequence: TGTGCCAGCAGCAACGACAGGGACCAAGAGACCCAGTACTTC. Translated: CASSNDRDQETQYF.

This chain links TRBV6-7 with TRBJ1-2; D is uncertain. TRBV6-7 is labeled an ORF, and its function is uncertain. The V end lost 7 bases, the J end lost 4 bases, and 4 bases lay between the germline ends. This CDR3 has 10 residues. The CDR3 DNA reads TGTGCCAGCAAGCCCTATGGCTACACCTTC. Its translation is CASKPYGYTF.

This clonotype showed up many times. The chain carries TRBV7-2 and TRBJ2-1; 9 nucleotides agree with TRBD2. J gave up 8 bases and V 4 bases, and 15 bases lay outside the gene matches. From germline, CDR1 is SGHTA and CDR2 FQGNSA. The CDR3 runs 17 residues. For the CDR3, the DNA is TGTGCCAGCAGCTCACGGTGGGGGCGGGGGGGCTTCGATGAGCAGTTCTTC. Residues: CASSSRWGRGGFDEQFF.

This clonotype was counted at least ten times. The DNA for the CDR3 is TGTGCCAGCAGCCCAGGCCTGACCTCAACCTACGAGCAGTACTTC. Translating gives CASSPGLTSTYEQYF. The chain employs TRBV7-2 and TRBJ2-7; unclear D gene. CDR3 length equals 15 residues. Germline V gene lookup returns CDR1 SGHTA and CDR2 FQGNSA. Trimming took 5 bases from V and 2 from J, leaving 16 bases between them.

This clonotype appeared many times. The V gene is TRBV7-2, the J gene TRBJ1-5; D not certain. The CDR3 is made up of 13 amino acids. Per germline, CDR1 SGHTA and CDR2 FQGNSA. Trimming shortened V by 4 bases and J by 4 bases, and 8 bases separated the two germline ends. In nucleotides, the CDR3 is TGTGCCAGCAGCTCAGAACCGAATCAGCCCCAGCATTTT. Its protein product is CASSSEPNQPQHF.

This clonotype was seen ten or more times. V is TRBV7-8 and J is TRBJ1-2; TRBD1 matches at 7 bases. V gave up 1 base and J gave up 4 bases; unmatched junction bases: 6. The CDR3 covers 15 residues. In germline, CDR1 is SGHVS, CDR2 FQNEAQ. CDR3 in DNA: TGTGCCAGCAGCTTAGTCCCCCGGACAGGCTATGGCTACACCTTC. The encoded protein is CASSLVPRTGYGYTF. Variable domain in full (rest from reference TRBV7-8 and TRBJ1-2): GAGVSQSPRYKVAKRGQDVALRCDPISGHVSLFWYQQALGQGPEFLTYFQNEAQLDKSGLPSDRFFAERPEGSVSTLKIQRTQQEDSAVYLCASSLVPRTGYGYTFGSGTRLTVV.

This clonotype was observed a handful of times. The rearrangement links TRBV30 to TRBJ2-5, with a possible D match to TRBD1 (6 bases). Germline CDR1 reads GTSNPN; CDR2 reads SVGIG (reference sequence). Trimming left V 0 bases short and J 1 base short, with 30 bases between. The length of the CDR3 is 21 residues. Written as DNA, the CDR3 is TGTGCCTGGAGTGTACAAAGGCCCGAGTTTATCGGGACACCCTTCCAAGAGACCCAGTACTTC. Translation: CAWSVQRPEFIGTPFQETQYF.

This clonotype was detected ten times or more. J is TRBJ2-5 and V is TRBV7-9, with TRBD1 identical over 8 bases. Per germline, CDR1 SEHNR and CDR2 FQNEAQ (reference sequence). V trimming: 2 bases; J trimming: 3 bases; junction bases outside the gene matches: 2. This CDR3 has 14 residues. In DNA, the CDR3 is TGTGCCAGCAGCTTACAACAGGGGGAAGAGACCCAGTACTTC. It encodes CASSLQQGEETQYF.